The 26 T cell receptor beta chains below all came from one sample that was sequenced in a study of shared clonotypes between healthy human individuals. TCRdb keeps only in-frame clones here, not all; method: immunoSEQ multiplex PCR. The profile covers approximately 440,000 clones, with 75% to 80% appearing a single time and about 11% taken by the ten largest. The sequencing input was PBMCs. These receptors were obtained from a woman in her forties in good health. Some clones in this sample may be carry-over from other donors' samples.

The chain has TRBV7-9 and TRBJ2-1; 8 nucleotides line up with TRBD2. CDR1 is SEHNR, CDR2 FQNEAQ, per germline (reference sequence). This CDR3 is built from 15 residues. V lost 4 bases and J lost 6; bases outside the gene matches: 8. CDR3 in DNA: TGTGCCAGCAGCTGGACTAGCAACCCCAGCAATGAGCAGTTCTTC. This sequence encodes CASSWTSNPSNEQFF.

In the case of this clone: A far larger clone is off by one base, so a read error is likely. The chain links TRBV28 to TRBJ1-3; a weak D match, TRBD1 (6 bases). Germline lookup yields CDR1 MDHEN and CDR2 SYDVKM. The CDR3 is 16 residues long. The CDR3 loop reads CASSPQGQVYGSTIYF. The CDR3 nucleotides are TGTGCCAGCAGTCCACAGGGACAAGTGTACGGAAGCACCATATATTTT.

This clone turned up a few times. This chain links TRBV6-6 with TRBJ1-2; D is undetermined. This CDR3 is built from 11 residues. Trimming took 5 bases from V and 7 from J, leaving 8 bases between them. CDR1 is MNHNY, CDR2 SVGAGI, per germline (reference sequence). Here the CDR3 reads CASSRDIGYTF. In DNA form, the CDR3 reads TGTGCCAGCAGTCGAGACATTGGCTACACCTTC.

Notes on this clone: The identical CDR3 is also encoded by other nucleotide sequences in the sample. The J gene is TRBJ1-4, the V gene TRBV27; 10 bases are shared with TRBD1. With 3 bases clipped from V and 7 bases from J, the junction kept 2 bases outside the gene matches. The CDR3 covers 14 residues. Germline lookup yields CDR1 MNHEY and CDR2 SMNVEV (reference sequence). This chain's CDR3 is CASSLTGGGEKLFF. The CDR3 nucleotides are TGTGCCAGCAGTTTGACAGGGGGCGGTGAAAAACTGTTTTTT.

This sequence joins TRBV5-8 and TRBJ1-2; 8 nucleotides agree with TRBD1. J was trimmed by 5 bases and V by 5 bases; bases with no gene match: 8. The germline CDR1 and CDR2 sequences are SGHTS and YDEGEE. CDR3 length: 14 amino acids. The CDR3 here is CASRDRAVKYGYTF. As DNA, the CDR3 is TGTGCCAGCAGGGACAGGGCGGTGAAGTATGGCTACACCTTC.

The chain couples TRBV30 to TRBJ2-6, with D tentatively TRBD1 (5 bases). This CDR3 is 14 amino acids long. The V end was cut by 5 bases, the J end by 0 bases, with 8 bases between. CDR1 and CDR2 (germline): GTSNPN, SVGIG (reference sequence). Here the CDR3 reads CAWDSSSGANVLTF. The CDR3 DNA reads TGTGCCTGGGACAGCAGCTCTGGGGCCAACGTCCTGACTTTC.

The J gene is TRBJ2-4, the V gene TRBV28, with 7 bases that match TRBD2. The V segment lost 5 bases and the J segment 9 bases; nucleotides outside the gene matches: 22. This CDR3 spans 18 amino acids. The V gene's germline CDR1 is MDHEN and CDR2 SYDVKM. CDR3 protein: CASSQYRLAEALRGIQYF. The CDR3 DNA sequence: TGTGCCAGCAGTCAATACCGTCTAGCGGAGGCCCTTAGAGGCATTCAGTACTTC.

This clone occurred once. A read error likely explains this, since a far larger clone differs by one base. This rearrangement joins TRBV30 to TRBJ2-7, with D possibly being TRBD1 (7 bases). Trimming took 0 bases from V and 1 from J, leaving 13 bases between them. The CDR3 contains 15 residues. Germline V lookup: CDR1 GTSNPN, CDR2 SVGIG (reference sequence). The CDR3 sequence is CAWSVGQGGSYEQYF. The CDR3 nucleotides are TGTGCCTGGAGTGTAGGGCAGGGGGGATCCTACGAGCAGTACTTC.

V is TRBV5-5 and J is TRBJ2-7; D is possibly TRBD1 or TRBD2 (5 bases each). The CDR3 is made up of 17 amino acids. Germline CDR1 is SGHKS and CDR2 is YYEKEE (reference sequence). The V gene lost 1 base and the J gene lost 3 bases, with 20 bases spanning the gap. CDR3 DNA: TGTGCCAGCAGCTTGCGGACAATTAGAGGGATAAACTACGAGCAGTACTTC. As protein: CASSLRTIRGINYEQYF.

Regarding this clone: With only one base between it and a far larger clone, this is likely a read error. This CDR3 fails to terminate in the conserved phenylalanine or tryptophan, so it likely reflects a read error. This sequence joins TRBV29-1 and TRBJ1-1; 11 bases match TRBD1. V dropped 6 bases and J dropped 4; count of bases not matched to a gene: 7. Germline V gene data show CDR1 as SQVTM and CDR2 as ANQGSEA. The CDR3 sequence is 14 residues long. This chain's CDR3 is CSVSFGTGGTEAFL. For the CDR3, the DNA is TGCAGCGTCTCCTTCGGGACAGGGGGCACTGAAGCTTTCCTT.

The V gene is TRBV5-1, the J gene TRBJ2-3; TRBD1 aligns across 9 bases. J was trimmed by 3 bases and V by 4 bases; bases with no gene match: 3. Germline V gives CDR1 SGHRS, CDR2 YFSETQ. The CDR3 sequence is 14 residues long. CDR3 in amino acids: CASSSGTGTDTQYF. The CDR3 DNA reads as TGCGCCAGCAGCAGCGGGACAGGGACAGATACGCAGTATTTT.

The chain couples TRBV20-1 to TRBJ2-2, with D uncertain. Germline CDR1 reads DFQATT; CDR2 reads SNEGSKA (reference sequence). The CDR3 runs to 11 residues. Trimming took off 5 bases at V and 8 bases at J, with 9 bases between the two ends. The DNA of the CDR3 is TGCAGTGCTGAAAGAGGAGGGGAGCTGTTTTTT. Protein product: CSAERGGELFF.

The chain uses TRBV28 and TRBJ2-1; the match to TRBD2 covers 9 bases. Trimming removed 2 bases from V and 8 bases from J; junction bases left unmatched: 10. The CDR3 covers 16 residues. Per germline, CDR1 MDHEN and CDR2 SYDVKM. In DNA, the CDR3 is TGTGCCAGCAGTTTAACTCGGCGGGAGGGCTGGGATGAGCAGTTCTTC. This sequence encodes CASSLTRREGWDEQFF.

This clone was observed once. The chain employs TRBV7-3 and TRBJ2-1; possibly TRBD2 for D (6 bases). Trimming took off 1 base at V and 7 bases at J, with 20 bases between the two ends. Germline assignment: CDR1 SGHTA and CDR2 FQGTGA. The CDR3 length is 17 residues. For the CDR3, the DNA is TGTGCCAGCAGCTTAATTCCCACTAGGGGAGGTGAGAATGAGCAGTTCTTC. Translating it yields CASSLIPTRGGENEQFF.

The V gene is TRBV2, the J gene TRBJ1-6, with TRBD1 as a possible D gene (5 bases). Trimming cost V 5 bases and J 1 base, with 9 bases left between them. Germline V gene sequence: CDR1 SNHLY, CDR2 FYNNEI. This CDR3 region has 15 residues. CDR3 in amino acids: CASSRGSSYNSPLHF. CDR3 sequence (DNA): TGTGCCAGCAGTAGGGGTTCGTCCTATAATTCACCCCTCCACTTT.

V is TRBV21-1 and J is TRBJ1-5; the DNA was not compared with TRBD1, the D call given in the table. TRBV21-1 is a pseudogene locus. There are 12 residues in the CDR3. CDR3 sequence: CASSTGDQPQHF. DNA for the CDR3: TGTGCCAGCAGCACAGGGGATCAGCCCCAGCATTTT.

This chain links TRBV29-1 with TRBJ1-4; no clear D gene. The V end lost 4 bases, the J end lost 5 bases, and 11 bases lay between the germline ends. Germline-derived CDR1 and CDR2 are SQVTM and ANQGSEA. This CDR3 contains 13 residues. As DNA, the CDR3 is TGCAGCGTTGGGCGCCAGTCGAATGAAAAACTGTTTTTT. Translating it yields CSVGRQSNEKLFF.

The V and J genes are TRBV5-1 and TRBJ1-2; 12 positions match TRBD1. V lost 0 bases to trimming and J lost 4 bases; unmatched junction nucleotides: 10. The germline V gene has CDR1 SGHRS and CDR2 YFSETQ. This CDR3 is 18 amino acids long. Here the CDR3 DNA reads TGCGCCAGCAGCTTGGCGCCGGGACAGGGGGCGCGAAGCTATGGCTACACCTTC. Translating it yields CASSLAPGQGARSYGYTF.

The rearrangement uses TRBV18 and TRBJ1-2, with 8 bases lining up with TRBD1. CDR1 and CDR2 from the germline V gene are KGHSH and LQKENI. The CDR3 covers 13 residues. V trimming: 3 bases; J trimming: 8 bases; junction bases outside the gene matches: 5. CDR3 in amino acids: CASSPLTGEGYTF. The CDR3 nucleotides read TGTGCCAGCTCACCGTTGACAGGGGAAGGCTACACCTTC.

The V gene is TRBV9, the J gene TRBJ2-4; D is perhaps TRBD1 (6 bases). The CDR3 runs to 16 residues. Between the trimmed V and J ends, which lost 4 bases and 1 base, there was a span of 15 bases. Germline loops: CDR1 SGDLS, CDR2 YYNGEE. CDR3 sequence reads: CASSPGAQGAKNIQYF. CDR3 coding DNA: TGTGCCAGCAGCCCCGGGGCCCAGGGGGCCAAAAACATTCAGTACTTC.

Notes on this clone: Since a far larger clone is one base different, this is likely a read error. This chain links TRBV9 with TRBJ2-5; 9 nucleotides match TRBD1. This CDR3 spans 13 amino acids. J was trimmed by 5 bases and V by 4 bases; bases with no gene match: 3. Germline CDR1 reads SGDLS; CDR2 reads YYNGEE. The CDR3 sequence: CASSPGQGETQYF. The DNA for the CDR3 is TGTGCCAGCAGCCCAGGACAGGGGGAGACCCAGTACTTC.

The chain employs TRBV4-3 and TRBJ1-2; TRBD1 aligns across 10 bases. Germline CDR1 is LGHNA and CDR2 is YSLEER. V dropped 2 bases and J dropped 4; count of bases not matched to a gene: 7. The CDR3 loop spans 16 amino acids. The CDR3 region has the DNA TGCGCCAGCAGCCAACTGGGACAGGGGAGGGTCTATGGCTACACCTTC. Its protein product is CASSQLGQGRVYGYTF.

The V gene is TRBV7-2, the J gene TRBJ2-7; tentative D call: TRBD2 (6 bases). CDR3 length: 13 residues. Germline values: CDR1 SGHTA, CDR2 FQGNSA. Trimming took 6 bases from V and 1 from J, leaving 10 bases between them. Here the CDR3 DNA reads TGTGCCAGCAGTAATAGCGGATCCTACGAGCAGTACTTC. Translated, it gives CASSNSGSYEQYF. The entire variable domain, with the rest obtained from reference TRBV7-2 and TRBJ2-7, is as follows: GAGVSQSPSNKVTEKGKDVELRCDPISGHTALYWYRQSLGQGLEFLIYFQGNSAPDKSGLPSDRFSAERTGGSVSTLTIQRTQQEDSAVYLCASSNSGSYEQYFGPGTRLTVT.

Concerning this clone itself: This probably arose from a read error, given a far larger clone one base away. The chain recombines TRBV30 with TRBJ2-5; D is undetermined. The germline V gene has CDR1 GTSNPN and CDR2 SVGIG (reference sequence). The CDR3 sequence is 13 residues long. Trimming pared 4 bases from V and 3 bases from J, leaving 12 bases between. The CDR3 region is CAWTRIGKETQYF. CDR3 in DNA: TGTGCCTGGACCCGGATAGGGAAAGAGACCCAGTACTTC.

The rearrangement links TRBV19 to TRBJ1-2; 7 nucleotides match TRBD1. Germline-derived CDR1 and CDR2 are LNHDA and SQIVND (reference sequence). The CDR3 contains 14 residues. The ends lost 6 bases at V and 5 bases at J; junction bases unmatched: 9. CDR3 region: CASRPRGQAYGYTF. CDR3 nucleotides: TGTGCCAGTAGGCCAAGGGGGCAGGCATATGGCTACACCTTC. The full variable domain, its missing parts supplied by reference TRBV19 and TRBJ1-2, is DGGITQSPKYLFRKEGQNVTLSCEQNLNHDAMYWYRQDPGQGLRLIYYSQIVNDFQKGDIAEGYSVSREKKESFPLTVTSAQKNPTAFYLCASRPRGQAYGYTFGSGTRLTVV.

This chain's CDR3 is CASRGEGQPQHF. CDR3 DNA: TGTGCCAGCAGAGGAGAGGGCCAGCCCCAGCATTTT. The rearrangement uses TRBV2 and TRBJ1-5; unclear D gene. This CDR3 has 12 amino acids. Trimming removed 6 bases from V and 7 bases from J, with 10 bases in between. CDR1 is SNHLY, CDR2 FYNNEI, per germline.